What follows are 20 T cell receptor beta chains derived from one specimen sequenced in a study of a mutant IDH1 vaccine in newly diagnosed glioma. The time point: week 35, safety follow-up. A 20-mer mutant IDH1 peptide at 300 ug was injected subcutaneously with topical imiquimod. These receptors' targets are unknown. Libraries were prepared by immunoSEQ multiplex PCR; TCRdb keeps only in-frame clonotypes and omits some of them. The sample lists about 31,000 clones; about four fifths were seen once. Here the sequenced sample was PBMCs, taken from a glioma patient whose treatment included an IDH1 peptide vaccine. Receptors originate from a man in his thirties or forties with glioma.

The chain recombines TRBV29-1 with TRBJ1-3; TRBD1 aligns across 11 bases. This CDR3 contains 16 residues. Unmatched junction bases numbered 7, after V lost 6 bases and J lost 0 bases. Germline V gene data show CDR1 as SQVTM and CDR2 as ANQGSEA. This chain's CDR3 is CSVQGQGGNSGNTIYF. The DNA for the CDR3 is TGCAGCGTCCAGGGACAGGGGGGCAACTCTGGAAACACCATATATTTT. Complete variable domain (other parts from reference TRBV29-1 and TRBJ1-3): SAVISQKPSRDICQRGTSLTIQCQVDSQVTMMFWYRQQPGQSLTLIATANQGSEATYESGFVIDKFPISRPNLTFSTLTVSNMSPEDSSIYLCSVQGQGGNSGNTIYFGEGSWLTVV.

This rearrangement joins TRBV5-1 to TRBJ2-3; no clear D. CDR3 size: 12 residues. V was shortened by 3 bases and J by 2 bases, with 4 bases between the two germline ends. Looked up from germline, CDR1 is SGHRS and CDR2 is YFSETQ. CDR3 in DNA: TGCGCCAGCAGCTCCTACACAGATACGCAGTATTTT. It specifies CASSSYTDTQYF.

This chain links TRBV6-1 with TRBJ2-3, with 10 bases that match TRBD1. CDR3 length: 17 residues. The V segment lost 0 bases and the J segment 2 bases; nucleotides outside the gene matches: 5. The V gene's germline CDR1 is MNHNS and CDR2 SASEGT. DNA of the CDR3: TGTGCCAGCAGTGAAGCGATGGGGACAGGGGCCACAGATACGCAGTATTTT. Its protein product is CASSEAMGTGATDTQYF.

The gene calls are TRBV29-1 and TRBJ2-3, with 14 bases matching TRBD2. Germline V gene sequence: CDR1 SQVTM, CDR2 ANQGSEA. The CDR3 has 14 residues. The ends lost 7 bases at V and 3 bases at J; junction bases unmatched: 3. CDR3 amino acids: CSAGLAGVTDTQYF. The CDR3 region has the DNA TGCAGCGCGGGACTAGCGGGAGTGACAGATACGCAGTATTTT.

The chain is built from TRBV5-1 and TRBJ2-7; TRBD1 agrees at 7 bases. This CDR3 region has 13 residues. Per germline, CDR1 SGHRS and CDR2 YFSETQ. J was trimmed by 3 bases and V by 4 bases; bases with no gene match: 4. The CDR3 loop reads CASSDGQVYEQYF. DNA for the CDR3: TGCGCCAGCAGCGATGGACAGGTCTACGAGCAGTACTTC.

This chain links TRBV10-2 with TRBJ2-3; perhaps D is TRBD1 or TRBD2 (5 bases each). Germline CDR1 reads WSHSY; CDR2 reads SAAADI. CDR3 length: 15 amino acids. V was clipped by 6 bases and J by 0 bases, with 13 bases between them. CDR3 DNA sequence: TGCGCCAGCAGCTTCGGGGCAGAAAGCACAGATACGCAGTATTTT. This translates into CASSFGAESTDTQYF.

DNA for the CDR3: TGTGCCAGCTCGCCAACAGAAATCATGAACACTGAAGCTTTCTTT. The encoded protein is CASSPTEIMNTEAFF. The J gene is TRBJ1-1, the V gene TRBV7-9, with D unresolved. There are 15 residues in the CDR3. V was shortened by 8 bases and J by 0 bases, with 16 bases between the two germline ends. Germline CDR1 and CDR2: SEHNR and FQNEAQ (reference sequence). Drawing the rest from reference TRBV7-9 and TRBJ1-1, the complete variable domain is DTGVSQNPRHKITKRGQNVTFRCDPISEHNRLYWYRQTLGQGPEFLTYFQNEAQLEKSRLLSDRFSAERPKGSFSTLEIQRTEQGDSAMYLCASSPTEIMNTEAFFGQGTRLTVV.

J is TRBJ1-5 and V is TRBV5-4; D might be TRBD1 (5 bases). The germline V gene has CDR1 SGHNT and CDR2 YYREEE (reference sequence). Between the trimmed V and J ends, which lost 2 bases and 4 bases, there was a span of 13 bases. The length of the CDR3 is 15 residues. This CDR3 is CASSLGGGVNQPQHF. CDR3 DNA sequence: TGTGCCAGCAGCTTAGGTGGAGGGGTTAATCAGCCCCAGCATTTT.

The chain joins TRBV5-1 to TRBJ1-2, with a weak D call TRBD1 (6 bases). Germline CDR1 and CDR2: SGHRS and YFSETQ. CDR3 length: 14 residues. The V end lost 1 base, the J end lost 8 bases, and 15 bases lay between the germline ends. The CDR3 reads CASSLTWGAEGYTF. DNA of the CDR3: TGCGCCAGCAGCTTGACGTGGGGGGCAGAGGGCTACACCTTC.

The gene calls are TRBV5-1 and TRBJ2-1, with D maybe TRBD2 (7 bases). Trimming pared 3 bases from V and 1 base from J, leaving 17 bases between. The germline CDR1 and CDR2 sequences are SGHRS and YFSETQ. The CDR3 is made up of 17 amino acids. CDR3 in DNA: TGCGCCAGCAGCTCCCCGGGGGCGGGAGATTCCTACAATGAGCAGTTCTTC. It codes for CASSSPGAGDSYNEQFF.

This clone was seen just once. The chain combines TRBV10-3 with TRBJ2-5; TRBD2 matches at 7 bases. The CDR3 runs to 15 residues. The ends lost 10 bases at V and 4 bases at J; junction bases unmatched: 15. Per the germline V gene, CDR1 is ENHRY and CDR2 is SYGVKD. CDR3 DNA: TGTGCCACTGGGCACCCGCGGGAGAAAGGAGAGACCCAGTACTTC. Translation: CATGHPREKGETQYF.

V is TRBV19 and J is TRBJ2-7; D tentatively fits TRBD1 or TRBD2 (5 bases each). The CDR3 spans 13 residues. Germline CDR1 reads LNHDA; CDR2 reads SQIVND (reference sequence). Trimming pared 4 bases from V and 6 bases from J, leaving 13 bases between. CDR3 sequence reads: CASSTQSGTEQYF. The DNA for the CDR3 is TGTGCCAGTAGTACTCAATCGGGGACCGAGCAGTACTTC.

The rearrangement uses TRBV5-1 and TRBJ2-1; 11 bases map to TRBD2. This CDR3 is 15 amino acids long. V trimming: 0 bases; J trimming: 4 bases; junction bases outside the gene matches: 0. CDR1 is SGHRS and CDR2 is YFSETQ in the germline V gene. The CDR3 loop is CASSLGLAGYNEQFF. In DNA, the CDR3 is TGCGCCAGCAGCTTGGGACTAGCGGGGTACAATGAGCAGTTCTTC.

V usage is TRBV5-3 and J usage is TRBJ1-5; D is ambiguous. TRBV5-3 has ORF status, its function being uncertain. The V end lost 1 base, the J end lost 1 base, and 15 bases lay between the germline ends. CDR3 length: 17 residues. The CDR3 loop reads CARSLRPLHESNQPQHF. The CDR3 DNA follows: TGTGCCAGAAGCTTGCGTCCCCTCCACGAGAGCAATCAGCCCCAGCATTTT.

The genes are TRBV2 and TRBJ1-3; D is possibly TRBD1 (5 bases). The CDR3 is 14 amino acids. CDR1 and CDR2 from the germline V gene are SNHLY and FYNNEI. V was shortened by 8 bases and J by 0 bases, with 11 bases between the two germline ends. CDR3: CASLDTGSGNTIYF. CDR3 DNA sequence: TGTGCCAGCCTGGACACCGGCTCTGGAAACACCATATATTTT.

The count of this clone is one. DNA of the CDR3: TGTGCCAGCAGCTTAGGCGGGAGAGGGGAGCAGTACTTC. Its protein product is CASSLGGRGEQYF. V usage is TRBV7-6 and J usage is TRBJ2-7, with 7 bases identical to TRBD2. CDR1 and CDR2 from the germline V gene are SGHVS and FNYEAQ. V shed 1 base and J 7 bases; nucleotides not matched to a gene: 4. The CDR3 runs to 13 residues.

J is TRBJ2-7 and V is TRBV13; TRBD2 might be the D (6 bases). Germline V lookup: CDR1 PRHDT, CDR2 FYEKMQ (reference sequence). CDR3 length equals 13 residues. Trimming shortened V by 7 bases and J by 5 bases, and 15 bases separated the two germline ends. The CDR3 DNA reads TGTGCCAGCACGTTTGTCAGGGAGGACGAGCAGTACTTC. Encoded protein: CASTFVREDEQYF.

This chain uses TRBV2 with TRBJ1-2; D possibly corresponds to TRBD1 (5 bases). Between the trimmed V and J ends, which lost 6 bases and 0 bases, there was a span of 11 bases. The V gene's germline CDR1 is SNHLY and CDR2 FYNNEI. The CDR3 has 14 residues. For the CDR3, the DNA is TGTGCCAGCAGAGGGGATTCAGCTAACTATGGCTACACCTTC. It yields the protein CASRGDSANYGYTF.

The V gene is TRBV5-6, the J gene TRBJ2-5; possibly TRBD2 for D (6 bases). The germline gives CDR1 SGHDT, CDR2 YYEEEE. The V end was cut by 1 base, the J end by 4 bases, with 17 bases between. This CDR3 region has 16 residues. The DNA for the CDR3 is TGTGCCAGCAGCTTGAGGGCAGGGAGGTTCGGAGAGACCCAGTACTTC. Translated: CASSLRAGRFGETQYF. Drawing the rest from reference TRBV5-6 and TRBJ2-5, the complete variable domain is DAGVTQSPTHLIKTRGQQVTLRCSPKSGHDTVSWYQQALGQGPQFIFQYYEEEERQRGNFPDRFSGHQFPNYSSELNVNALLLGDSALYLCASSLRAGRFGETQYFGPGTRLLVL.

This rearrangement joins TRBV7-9 to TRBJ2-3, with TRBD2 matching over 7 bases. The germline gives CDR1 SEHNR, CDR2 FQNEAQ (reference sequence). The V gene end was trimmed by 0 bases and the J gene end by 5 bases; junction bases not matched to a gene: 5. CDR3 length: 15 amino acids. CDR3 sequence (DNA): TGTGCCAGCAGCTTAGCTCTTGGCGGGGGAGATACGCAGTATTTT. This gives the protein CASSLALGGGDTQYF.